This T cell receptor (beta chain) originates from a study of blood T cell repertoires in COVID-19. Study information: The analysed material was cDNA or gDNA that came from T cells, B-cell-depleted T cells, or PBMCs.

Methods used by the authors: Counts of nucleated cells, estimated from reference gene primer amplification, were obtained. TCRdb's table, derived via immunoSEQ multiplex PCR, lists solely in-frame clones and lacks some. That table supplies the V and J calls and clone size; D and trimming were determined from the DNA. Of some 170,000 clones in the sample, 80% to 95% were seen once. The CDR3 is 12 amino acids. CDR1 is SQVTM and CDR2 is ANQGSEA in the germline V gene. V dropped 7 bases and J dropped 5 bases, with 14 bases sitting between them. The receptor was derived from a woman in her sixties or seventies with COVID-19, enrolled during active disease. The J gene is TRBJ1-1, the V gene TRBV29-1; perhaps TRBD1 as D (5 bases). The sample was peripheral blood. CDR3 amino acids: CSGGDWRTEAFF. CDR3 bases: TGCAGCGGAGGGGACTGGAGAACTGAAGCTTTCTTT. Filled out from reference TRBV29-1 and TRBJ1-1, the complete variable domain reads SAVISQKPSRDICQRGTSLTIQCQVDSQVTMMFWYRQQPGQSLTLIATANQGSEATYESGFVIDKFPISRPNLTFSTLTVSNMSPEDSSIYLCSGGDWRTEAFFGQGTRLTVV.